The sequence of this T cell receptor beta chain was determined in a study of T cells in Graves' hyperthyroidism and ophthalmopathy. In the study overall: Peripheral blood was secured at the point of initial diagnosis, before any treatment. General observations from the study: Most thyroid clonotypes that were expanded above 0.001 also turned up in blood.

As for this clonotype: The antigen remains undetermined.

TCR beta CDR3 sequences were amplified from RNA transcripts. HTBI primers drove first-round RT-PCR of the TCR CDR3. TCRdb independently ran MiXCR on the multiplex PCR reads; one entry per CDR3 protein. This repertoire shows approximately 640,000 distinct CDR3 sequences, about 18% found once; its top ten account for 15%. Deletions cut 0 bases from V and 7 bases from J, with 7 bases between. The CDR3 is 14 amino acids. Germline CDR1 MNHEY, CDR2 SVGAGI. V is TRBV6-5 and J is TRBJ1-6; a possible D gene is TRBD1 (6 bases). The sequenced material came from blood. This TCR came from a man aged 50 to 59 with Graves' hyperthyroidism. As DNA, the CDR3 is TGTGCCAGCAGTTACTCGGACAGCAATTCACCCCTCCACTTT. This codes for CASSYSDSNSPLHF.